What follows are 26 T cell receptor beta chains derived from one specimen sequenced in a study of blood T cell repertoires in COVID-19. Repertoires were generated with immunoSEQ multiplex PCR, while TCRdb's copy carries only in-frame clones and drops some. The profile shows roughly 300,000 clones, 65% to 90% of them singletons. What was sequenced was peripheral blood. Receptor source: a human donor in a cohort sampled during active COVID-19.

V and J are TRBV7-6 and TRBJ2-5; TRBD2 is a possible D gene (6 bases). CDR1 and CDR2 (germline): SGHVS, FNYEAQ. With 5 bases removed from V and 5 bases from J, the gap between germline ends came to 21 bases. The CDR3 has 16 residues. The CDR3 here is CASSRARLVYRETQYF. CDR3 in DNA: TGTGCCAGCAGCCGAGCTCGACTAGTATATAGGGAGACCCAGTACTTC. Supplemented by reference TRBV7-6 and TRBJ2-5, the full variable domain reads GAGVSQSPRYKVTKRGQDVALRCDPISGHVSLYWYRQALGQGPEFLTYFNYEAQQDKSGLPNDRFSAERPEGSISTLTIQRTEQRDSAMYRCASSRARLVYRETQYFGPGTRLLVL.

CDR3 in DNA: TGCGCCAGCAGTGAGCGTAGCCCGTCCGAGCAGTACTTC. It encodes CASSERSPSEQYF. The chain combines TRBV10-1 with TRBJ2-7; D not resolved. V lost 2 bases and J lost 6, with 11 bases in between. This CDR3 comprises 13 residues. Germline CDR1 reads WNHNN; CDR2 reads SYGVQD (reference sequence).

This clone is termed medium-sized. The rearrangement joins TRBV19 to TRBJ2-2; 9 bases are shared with TRBD2. V shed 6 bases, J shed 6 bases, and the junction held 5 bases outside the gene matches. Germline V gene lookup returns CDR1 LNHDA and CDR2 SQIVND (reference sequence). The CDR3 contains 14 residues. The CDR3 loop is CASRSSGTSGELFF. The CDR3 coding sequence is TGTGCCAGTAGGTCTAGCGGGACCTCCGGGGAGCTGTTTTTT.

The V and J genes are TRBV7-2 and TRBJ2-1, with D unresolved. This CDR3 is 13 amino acids long. Trimming took 3 bases from V and 10 from J, leaving 13 bases between them. From germline, CDR1 is SGHTA and CDR2 FQGNSA. Written as DNA, the CDR3 is TGTGCCAGCAGCTTGGGCCCGCAAAGGGAGCAGTTCTTC. Translated: CASSLGPQREQFF.

This chain uses TRBV28 with TRBJ1-1; a weak D match, TRBD1 (5 bases). The germline CDR1 and CDR2 sequences are MDHEN and SYDVKM. V dropped 6 bases and J dropped 3 bases, with 14 bases sitting between them. This CDR3 is 14 amino acids long. As DNA, the CDR3 is TGTGCCAGCAGAGTCCAGACAGCCTACACTGAAGCTTTCTTT. This encodes CASRVQTAYTEAFF.

V usage is TRBV27 and J usage is TRBJ2-7; possibly TRBD1 for D (8 bases). Germline CDR1 and CDR2: MNHEY and SMNVEV (reference sequence). The CDR3 covers 15 residues. V was clipped by 5 bases and J by 2 bases, with 16 bases between them. The CDR3 loop reads CASSLNRGGTYEQYF. CDR3 DNA sequence: TGTGCCAGCAGTCTAAACAGGGGGGGGACCTACGAGCAGTACTTC.

The genes are TRBV7-2 and TRBJ2-7, with 8 bases that match TRBD2. V gave up 4 bases and J gave up 3 bases; unmatched junction bases: 5. CDR3 length: 14 amino acids. Looked up from germline, CDR1 is SGHTA and CDR2 is FQGNSA. The CDR3 DNA reads TGTGCCAGCAGCTCCCCCGGGACTAGCTACGAGCAGTACTTC. Translating gives CASSSPGTSYEQYF.

The rearrangement links TRBV27 to TRBJ2-1, with 8 bases matching TRBD2. J gave up 2 bases and V 7 bases, and 7 bases lay outside the gene matches. Germline CDR1 is MNHEY and CDR2 is SMNVEV (reference sequence). The CDR3 runs 15 residues. The CDR3 DNA is TGTGCCAGCACCCGGGGGGGCCAGACCTACAATGAGCAGTTCTTC. Its translation: CASTRGGQTYNEQFF.

The chain couples TRBV7-2 to TRBJ1-5; 7 nucleotides match TRBD1. Unmatched junction bases numbered 3, after V lost 5 bases and J lost 5 bases. CDR1 is SGHTA, CDR2 FQGNSA, per germline. CDR3 length equals 13 residues. CDR3: CASSRQGDQPQHF. The CDR3 DNA sequence: TGTGCCAGCAGCAGACAGGGTGATCAGCCCCAGCATTTT. The whole variable domain, remainder taken from reference TRBV7-2 and TRBJ1-5, is GAGVSQSPSNKVTEKGKDVELRCDPISGHTALYWYRQSLGQGLEFLIYFQGNSAPDKSGLPSDRFSAERTGGSVSTLTIQRTQQEDSAVYLCASSRQGDQPQHFGDGTRLSIL.

The CDR3 here is CASSFGGTYNEQFF. CDR3 nucleotides: TGTGCCAGCAGCTTTGGCGGGACCTACAATGAGCAGTTCTTC. The V call is TRBV11-3, the J call TRBJ2-1; D might be TRBD2 (6 bases). Per the germline V gene, CDR1 is SGHNT and CDR2 is YENEEA. The V gene lost 3 bases and the J gene lost 2 bases, with 8 bases spanning the gap. The CDR3 consists of 14 residues. The full variable domain, rest sourced from reference TRBV11-3 and TRBJ2-1, is EAGVVQSPRYKIIEKKQPVAFWCNPISGHNTLYWYLQNLGQGPELLIRYENEEAVDDSQLPKDRFSAERLKGVDSTLKIQPAELGDSAVYLCASSFGGTYNEQFFGPGTRLTVL.

This clone was detected a few times. The chain combines TRBV5-4 with TRBJ1-2; D remains ambiguous. This CDR3 comprises 12 residues. CDR1 SGHNT and CDR2 YYREEE come from the germline V gene (reference sequence). Trimming shortened V by 0 bases and J by 4 bases, and 4 bases separated the two germline ends. The CDR3 here is CASSLDIYGYTF. CDR3 bases: TGTGCCAGCAGCTTGGACATCTATGGCTACACCTTC.

The chain carries TRBV18 and TRBJ2-1; D remains unclear. Germline CDR1 is KGHSH and CDR2 is LQKENI. CDR3 length: 13 residues. The V and J ends lost 3 bases and 7 bases respectively, with 10 bases between them. The CDR3 DNA is TGTGCCAGCTCACCCGTACACGGGAATGAGCAGTTCTTC. It codes for CASSPVHGNEQFF. The complete variable domain, with remaining parts taken from reference TRBV18 and TRBJ2-1, reads NAGVMQNPRHLVRRRGQEARLRCSPMKGHSHVYWYRQLPEEGLKFMVYLQKENIIDESGMPKERFSAEFPKEGPSILRIQQVVRGDSAAYFCASSPVHGNEQFFGPGTRLTVL.

The chain joins TRBV6-5 to TRBJ2-1; TRBD2 aligns across 12 bases. The CDR3 has 15 amino acids. The germline V gene encodes CDR1 MNHEY and CDR2 SVGAGI. J was trimmed by 8 bases and V by 6 bases; bases with no gene match: 8. The CDR3: CASSPERLAGDEQFF. In nucleotides, the CDR3 is TGTGCCAGCAGCCCCGAACGACTAGCGGGAGATGAGCAGTTCTTC.

This chain connects TRBV7-8 to TRBJ2-7; 10 positions agree with TRBD2. Trimming at V came to 5 bases and at J to 3 bases, leaving 7 bases not matched to a gene. The CDR3 sequence is 15 residues long. CDR1 is SGHVS and CDR2 is FQNEAQ in the germline V gene. The CDR3 loop is CASSPRVAGGYEQYF. The CDR3 DNA follows: TGTGCCAGCAGCCCTCGGGTAGCGGGAGGCTACGAGCAGTACTTC.

The V gene is TRBV27, the J gene TRBJ1-1; D unresolved. The CDR3 loop spans 14 amino acids. Germline V CDR1 and CDR2: MNHEY, SMNVEV (reference sequence). The ends were cut back, 7 bases at V and 1 base at J, with 13 bases in the middle. The CDR3 DNA is TGTGCCAGCAAGTCCCTAGGCGGGAACACTGAAGCTTTCTTT. It translates to CASKSLGGNTEAFF.

The V and J genes are TRBV4-3 and TRBJ2-7; 9 positions agree with TRBD2. Germline V lookup: CDR1 LGHNA, CDR2 YSLEER. The CDR3 consists of 16 residues. After removal of 3 bases from V and 3 bases from J, the junction contained 9 bases not matched to a gene. For the CDR3, the DNA is TGCGCCAGCAGCCACCTCTCCGGGACTAGCCGCTACGAGCAGTACTTC. Translation gives CASSHLSGTSRYEQYF.

The chain combines TRBV11-2 with TRBJ2-1; TRBD1 aligns across 9 bases. CDR1 is SGHAT and CDR2 is FQNNGV in the germline V gene. The CDR3 is 14 residues long. V dropped 5 bases and J dropped 5; count of bases not matched to a gene: 4. CDR3 residues: CASSEGQGNNEQFF. As DNA, the CDR3 is TGTGCCAGCAGCGAGGGACAGGGAAACAATGAGCAGTTCTTC.

V gene TRBV14 combines with J gene TRBJ2-7, with 8 bases that match TRBD2. CDR3 length: 14 residues. J was trimmed by 8 bases and V by 5 bases; bases with no gene match: 11. Germline values: CDR1 SGHDN, CDR2 FVKESK. The CDR3 is CASSSGGGVEKQYF. CDR3 DNA: TGTGCCAGCAGCTCCGGGGGGGGTGTTGAAAAGCAGTACTTC.

The gene calls are TRBV7-2 and TRBJ2-5, with 8 bases lining up with TRBD2. This CDR3 comprises 17 residues. V shed 4 bases and J 5 bases; nucleotides not matched to a gene: 15. Germline V lookup: CDR1 SGHTA, CDR2 FQGNSA. The CDR3 protein is CASSSASTGRAGETQYF. CDR3 nucleotide sequence: TGTGCCAGCAGCTCAGCCTCGACCGGGAGGGCGGGGGAGACCCAGTACTTC.

This rearrangement joins TRBV29-1 to TRBJ1-2; D might be TRBD1 (6 bases). This CDR3 is 14 amino acids long. V dropped 4 bases and J dropped 8 bases, with 20 bases sitting between them. Per germline, CDR1 SQVTM and CDR2 ANQGSEA. This chain's CDR3 is CSVVGGTHSGGYTF. CDR3 DNA sequence: TGCAGCGTTGTAGGGGGAACGCATAGTGGCGGCTACACCTTC.

V is TRBV7-2 and J is TRBJ2-1; 10 bases agree with TRBD2. Germline lookup yields CDR1 SGHTA and CDR2 FQGNSA. V shed 2 bases and J 10 bases; nucleotides not matched to a gene: 5. The CDR3 runs to 14 residues. This CDR3 reads CASSLTSGIVEQFF. The CDR3 DNA reads as TGTGCCAGCAGCTTAACTAGCGGGATCGTCGAGCAGTTCTTC.

This rearrangement joins TRBV12-3 or TRBV12-4 to TRBJ2-4, with D maybe TRBD1 (6 bases). V was clipped by 6 bases and J by 8 bases, with 14 bases between them. The CDR3 has 13 residues. The CDR3 spells CASSLGGRDIQYF. For the CDR3, the DNA is TGTGCCAGCAGCCTAGGGGGTCGGGACATTCAGTACTTC.

J is TRBJ2-1 and V is TRBV3-1 (or the pseudogene TRBV3-2); no firm D call. The CDR3 extends over 14 amino acids. V was trimmed by 4 bases and J by 9 bases, leaving 16 bases between them. The germline V gene encodes CDR1 LGHDT and CDR2 YNNKEL (reference sequence). The CDR3 bases are TGTGCCAGCAGCCCGAACCAGGTTATGGGTGAGCAGTTCTTC. This gives the protein CASSPNQVMGEQFF.

The chain combines TRBV24-1 with TRBJ2-2; the D gene is possibly TRBD1 (5 bases). CDR1 is KGHDR, CDR2 SFDVKD, per germline. Trimming pared 7 bases from V and 2 bases from J, leaving 10 bases between. The CDR3 runs to 14 residues. This CDR3 is CATRSRENTGELFF. In nucleotides, the CDR3 is TGTGCCACCAGGTCCAGGGAAAACACCGGGGAGCTGTTTTTT.

The rearrangement joins TRBV5-1 to TRBJ1-2; TRBD1 agrees at 8 bases. Germline V gene lookup returns CDR1 SGHRS and CDR2 YFSETQ. V lost 4 bases, J lost 4 bases, and 6 bases stayed unmatched. The CDR3 is made up of 14 amino acids. The CDR3 nucleotides are TGCGCCAGCAGCGTGGACAGGGATCGCTATGGCTACACCTTC. Its translation: CASSVDRDRYGYTF.

The V gene is TRBV5-1, the J gene TRBJ1-1; D remains ambiguous. Per the germline V gene, CDR1 is SGHRS and CDR2 is YFSETQ. The CDR3 totals 15 residues. V shed 7 bases and J shed 1 base, with 17 bases lying between them. This CDR3 reads CASAPQVEGNTEAFF. The CDR3 region has the DNA TGCGCCAGCGCCCCGCAGGTGGAAGGGAACACTGAAGCTTTCTTT.